The 20 T cell receptor beta chains below were found in one sample sequenced in a study of beta chain features in type 1 diabetes (dated by TCRdb to 2016 to 2019). Library method: the immunoSEQ multiplex PCR assay. The High Capacity cDNA Reverse Transcription Kit was used to reverse transcribe all of the isolated RNA, meaning that expressed TCRB transcripts were what got sequenced. Imported from immuneACCESS, the table was reduced by TCRdb to in-frame sequences with V and J called. These copies leave out some clones; in studies compared against another copy, an unresolved V gene accounts for under half, and the cause of the remainder is not known. This sample comprises some 900,000 clones, roughly a sixth of them detected only once. 0.02% to 0.03% of the sample belongs to the ten largest clones. Source material: naive CD4+ T cells from blood. Interpreted using the paper, the cell subset or site label stands for: true naive CD4+ T cells. These receptors were obtained from a woman aged 18 to 35 in good health.

The genes are TRBV7-9 and TRBJ1-3; D remains ambiguous. V was clipped by 1 base and J by 0 bases, with 13 bases between them. CDR1 is SEHNR, CDR2 FQNEAQ, per germline (reference sequence). The CDR3 is 17 amino acids. DNA for the CDR3: TGTGCCAGCAGCTTAGAGGGCCGCTTCGACTCTGGAAACACCATATATTTT. It translates to CASSLEGRFDSGNTIYF.

The V call is TRBV4-1, the J call TRBJ2-7; 10 nucleotides match TRBD2. V lost 3 bases and J lost 0; bases outside the gene matches: 11. The CDR3 spans 18 residues. The germline V gene encodes CDR1 MGHRA and CDR2 YSYEKL. CDR3 sequence reads: CASSQAAVAGGTSYEQYF. CDR3 sequence (DNA): TGCGCCAGCAGCCAGGCGGCGGTAGCGGGAGGAACCTCCTACGAGCAGTACTTC.

The chain employs TRBV11-2 and TRBJ2-7; 8 bases align to TRBD2. Germline-derived CDR1 and CDR2 are SGHAT and FQNNGV. V trimming: 1 base; J trimming: 2 bases; junction bases outside the gene matches: 1. The CDR3 length is 14 residues. The CDR3 loop is CASSLGGGTYEQYF. The CDR3 bases are TGTGCCAGCAGCTTAGGCGGGGGGACCTACGAGCAGTACTTC.

For the CDR3, the DNA is TGTGCCAGCAGTTTATGGGGGACCCCCCCCTACGAGCAGTACTTC. It encodes CASSLWGTPPYEQYF. The gene calls are TRBV28 and TRBJ2-7, with D possibly called TRBD1 or TRBD2 (5 bases each). The CDR3 covers 15 residues. Trimming took 0 bases from V and 2 from J, leaving 11 bases between them. Germline V CDR1 and CDR2: MDHEN, SYDVKM.

In this sample, this clone turned up a few times. This chain connects TRBV28 to TRBJ2-6; D gene ambiguous. Germline CDR1 and CDR2: MDHEN and SYDVKM. The CDR3 has 19 residues. Between the trimmed V and J ends, which lost 6 bases and 3 bases, there was a span of 24 bases. CDR3 DNA sequence: TGTGCCAGCAGCACACCCAGTGACAATAGCCCCAGTGGGGCCAACGTCCTGACTTTC. This encodes CASSTPSDNSPSGANVLTF.

A remark on this clone: The same CDR3 arises from other DNA sequences in this sample as well. CDR3 sequence (DNA): TGTGCCAGCAGCTTAGCGGTGAGCACAGATACGCAGTATTTT. Protein sequence: CASSLAVSTDTQYF. J is TRBJ2-3 and V is TRBV11-2; D is uncertain. This CDR3 spans 14 amino acids. V lost 1 base to trimming and J lost 0 bases, with 5 bases between them. CDR1 is SGHAT, CDR2 FQNNGV, per germline.

This clone was counted a few times. The chain is built from TRBV2 and TRBJ2-7; D perhaps matches TRBD1 (5 bases). CDR1 SNHLY and CDR2 FYNNEI come from the germline V gene. The V end was cut by 6 bases, the J end by 9 bases, with 15 bases between. This CDR3 spans 12 amino acids. CDR3 region: CASRASPQGQYF. The CDR3, as DNA: TGTGCCAGCAGGGCCTCACCCCAGGGGCAGTACTTC.

Only a few counts were recorded for this clone. The chain carries TRBV5-1 and TRBJ2-2; the D gene is possibly TRBD2 (5 bases). Germline V lookup: CDR1 SGHRS, CDR2 YFSETQ. This CDR3 is 15 amino acids long. Trimming took 1 base from V and 4 from J, leaving 11 bases between them. The CDR3 protein is CASSLSLAPTGELFF. The CDR3 region has the DNA TGCGCCAGCAGCTTGTCCCTAGCCCCCACCGGGGAGCTGTTTTTT.

The chain couples TRBV11-2 to TRBJ2-7, with 10 positions matching TRBD1. The CDR3 length is 17 residues. V trimming: 0 bases; J trimming: 3 bases; junction bases outside the gene matches: 8. Germline-derived CDR1 and CDR2 are SGHAT and FQNNGV. CDR3 bases: TGTGCCAGCAGCTTAGAGACAGGGGGCGCCGGTATCTACGAGCAGTACTTC. Its translation is CASSLETGGAGIYEQYF.

This clone turned up a few times. The chain joins TRBV11-2 to TRBJ1-4, with unresolved D. Trimming removed 5 bases at V and 7 bases at J, with 17 bases between. Germline assignment: CDR1 SGHAT and CDR2 FQNNGV. The CDR3 sequence is 15 residues long. In nucleotides, the CDR3 is TGTGCCAGCAGCCGATCTGGTGGACTTCTTGAAAAACTGTTTTTT. Amino acid sequence: CASSRSGGLLEKLFF.

The chain carries TRBV10-3 and TRBJ1-2, with unresolved D. In germline, CDR1 is ENHRY, CDR2 SYGVKD. Deletions cut 6 bases from V and 3 bases from J, with 5 bases between. The CDR3 sequence is 11 residues long. This chain's CDR3 is CAISRDYGYTF. The DNA of the CDR3 is TGTGCCATCAGCCGAGACTATGGCTACACCTTC.

The chain employs TRBV7-9 and TRBJ2-1; 9 nucleotides align to TRBD2. Germline trimming cut 2 bases from V and 6 bases from J; bases unmatched to any gene: 5. Germline values: CDR1 SEHNR, CDR2 FQNEAQ (reference sequence). The CDR3 has 15 residues. In DNA, the CDR3 is TGTGCCAGCAGCTTAATAGCGGGAGTGGTCAATGAGCAGTTCTTC. This sequence encodes CASSLIAGVVNEQFF.

Points on this clone: This sample includes further DNA sequences coding for the same CDR3. This chain links TRBV28 with TRBJ2-3; 8 nucleotides align to TRBD2. The CDR3 consists of 15 residues. The germline V gene encodes CDR1 MDHEN and CDR2 SYDVKM. After removal of 2 bases from V and 4 bases from J, the junction contained 5 bases not matched to a gene. CDR3 sequence: CASSLAGGPPDTQYF. CDR3 coding DNA: TGTGCCAGCAGTTTAGCGGGAGGACCCCCAGATACGCAGTATTTT.

The rearrangement links TRBV27 to TRBJ2-1; D call uncertain. Germline V lookup: CDR1 MNHEY, CDR2 SMNVEV (reference sequence). The CDR3 consists of 13 residues. The germline V and J ends were trimmed by 5 bases and 8 bases, with 13 bases remaining between them. The chain's CDR3 is CASSPRVADEQFF. The CDR3 nucleotides read TGTGCCAGCAGTCCCCGGGTAGCTGATGAGCAGTTCTTC.

The chain has TRBV15 and TRBJ2-4, with D perhaps matching TRBD1 (7 bases). The CDR3 spans 14 residues. Germline V gene data show CDR1 as LNHNV and CDR2 as YYDKDF (reference sequence). V dropped 3 bases and J dropped 4 bases, with 10 bases sitting between them. CDR3 nucleotide sequence: TGTGCCACCAGCAGGGGGGGACAGAAAAACATTCAGTACTTC. Its translation: CATSRGGQKNIQYF.

The rearrangement joins TRBV7-9 to TRBJ1-5; D is unclear. Germline CDR1 reads SEHNR; CDR2 reads FQNEAQ (reference sequence). The CDR3 runs to 15 residues. The germline V and J ends were trimmed by 1 base and 2 bases, with 9 bases remaining between them. The CDR3 region has the DNA TGTGCCAGCAGCTTAGGTCAGCCCGGCAATCAGCCCCAGCATTTT. Translated: CASSLGQPGNQPQHF.

This chain joins TRBV7-2 and TRBJ1-5; 10 nucleotides align to TRBD1. Germline assignment: CDR1 SGHTA and CDR2 FQGNSA. The V gene end was trimmed by 6 bases and the J gene end by 3 bases; junction bases not matched to a gene: 5. CDR3 length equals 15 residues. The chain's CDR3 is CASSVGTGANQPQHF. As DNA, the CDR3 is TGTGCCAGCAGTGTCGGGACAGGGGCCAATCAGCCCCAGCATTTT.

This clone was counted only a few times. This sequence joins TRBV29-1 and TRBJ2-1; a weak D match, TRBD2 (6 bases). Between the trimmed V and J ends, which lost 1 base and 0 bases, there was a span of 13 bases. The CDR3 is made up of 16 amino acids. Germline loops: CDR1 SQVTM, CDR2 ANQGSEA. For the CDR3, the DNA is TGCAGCGTTGAAGGCGGGGAAACGCTCTCCTACAATGAGCAGTTCTTC. This translates into CSVEGGETLSYNEQFF.

This clone was observed a handful of times. CDR3: CASSITMPLGELFF. The CDR3 nucleotides read TGTGCCAGTAGTATAACTATGCCCCTCGGGGAGCTGTTTTTT. This chain joins TRBV19 and TRBJ2-2, with D hard to call. Looked up from germline, CDR1 is LNHDA and CDR2 is SQIVND (reference sequence). The CDR3 totals 14 residues. Trimming removed 2 bases from V and 7 bases from J, with 11 bases in between.

This clone turned up a few times. V is TRBV4-2 and J is TRBJ2-1, with TRBD2 identical over 11 bases. Germline V CDR1 and CDR2: LGHNA, YNFKEQ. There are 15 residues in the CDR3. V trimming: 4 bases; J trimming: 8 bases; junction bases outside the gene matches: 7. CDR3 protein: CASSPTSGNFYEQFF. The DNA of the CDR3 is TGTGCCAGCAGCCCGACTAGCGGGAACTTCTATGAGCAGTTCTTC.